The 8 T cell receptor beta chains listed next were all sequenced from one sample in a study of blood T cell repertoires in COVID-19. The assay was immunoSEQ multiplex PCR, and TCRdb's table has in-frame clones only and misses some. The table lists tens of thousands of clones, 85% to 90% of them singletons. Sequencing input: peripheral blood. Source of these receptors: a woman of 80 years or more with active or convalescent COVID-19.

The count of this clone is one. The V and J genes are TRBV30 and TRBJ2-7, with D unresolved. The germline gives CDR1 GTSNPN, CDR2 SVGIG (reference sequence). The CDR3 length is 12 residues. V gave up 3 bases and J gave up 6 bases, with 12 bases separating them. CDR3: CAWRFQFSEQYF. The CDR3 DNA reads as TGTGCCTGGAGATTCCAGTTTTCCGAGCAGTACTTC.

The J gene is TRBJ2-1, the V gene TRBV19; the match to TRBD2 covers 9 bases. The J segment lost 9 bases and the V segment lost 3 bases, leaving 12 bases of the junction unmatched. Per the germline V gene, CDR1 is LNHDA and CDR2 is SQIVND (reference sequence). The CDR3 contains 16 residues. In DNA form, the CDR3 reads TGTGCCAGTAGTATCTTAGGGGCTAGCGGGATAGGTGAGCAGTTCTTC. Translated, it gives CASSILGASGIGEQFF.

CDR3 region: CASSPYPGQASSYNEQFF. CDR3 DNA: TGTGCCAGTAGTCCCTACCCGGGACAGGCCAGCTCCTACAATGAGCAGTTCTTC. The chain couples TRBV19 to TRBJ2-1, with 8 nucleotides matching TRBD1. The germline V gene encodes CDR1 LNHDA and CDR2 SQIVND (reference sequence). This CDR3 is 18 amino acids long. V lost 5 bases, J lost 0 bases, and 12 bases stayed unmatched. The whole variable domain, filled in from reference TRBV19 and TRBJ2-1, reads DGGITQSPKYLFRKEGQNVTLSCEQNLNHDAMYWYRQDPGQGLRLIYYSQIVNDFQKGDIAEGYSVSREKKESFPLTVTSAQKNPTAFYLCASSPYPGQASSYNEQFFGPGTRLTVL.

The gene calls are TRBV5-1 and TRBJ2-2; 8 bases are a match to TRBD1. The length of the CDR3 is 15 residues. Germline-derived CDR1 and CDR2 are SGHRS and YFSETQ. J gave up 5 bases and V 4 bases, and 7 bases lay outside the gene matches. The CDR3 sequence is CASSATQGATGELFF. The CDR3 coding sequence is TGCGCCAGCAGCGCTACTCAGGGGGCGACCGGGGAGCTGTTTTTT.

This chain links TRBV6-5 with TRBJ1-6; D ambiguous. The CDR3 has 14 amino acids. Germline V CDR1 and CDR2: MNHEY, SVGAGI. V lost 0 bases to trimming and J lost 12 bases, with 12 bases between them. The CDR3 bases are TGTGCCAGCAGTTACTCTAGAGGAATAGGACCCCTCCACTTT. Residues: CASSYSRGIGPLHF.

The chain has TRBV28 and TRBJ1-2; no clear D. From germline, CDR1 is MDHEN and CDR2 SYDVKM. The CDR3 runs to 16 residues. Trimming took off 3 bases at V and 5 bases at J, with 19 bases between the two ends. The CDR3 is CASSFPRGGLVYGYTF. The CDR3 DNA is TGTGCCAGCAGTTTCCCGCGTGGCGGCCTAGTTTATGGCTACACCTTC.

The V call is TRBV27, the J call TRBJ2-5, with a weak D call TRBD1 (5 bases). V dropped 0 bases and J dropped 5 bases, with 16 bases sitting between them. Germline values: CDR1 MNHEY, CDR2 SMNVEV (reference sequence). The CDR3 runs 16 residues. In nucleotides, the CDR3 is TGTGCCAGCAGTTTATCAACCCCAGGGTTCTGGGAGACCCAGTACTTC. Translated, it gives CASSLSTPGFWETQYF.

This clone was counted between two and nine times. V gene TRBV29-1 combines with J gene TRBJ2-5; TRBD1 might be the D (8 bases). This CDR3 has 14 amino acids. Germline loops: CDR1 SQVTM, CDR2 ANQGSEA. V was clipped by 5 bases and J by 7 bases, with 20 bases between them. CDR3 sequence (DNA): TGCAGCGTTATTATACAGGGGGGGGAACGGACCCAGTACTTC. Translating gives CSVIIQGGERTQYF.